This TCR beta chain is drawn from a study of CD8 T cells in Susac syndrome. Random hexamers were used to reverse transcribe an amount of about 0.5 to 1 ug RNA. TCRdb re-called the immunoSEQ multiplex PCR reads through MiXCR, storing one row per CDR3 protein. The sample holds hundreds of thousands of distinct CDR3 sequences, around 83% seen once. The V gene lost 0 bases and the J gene lost 4 bases, with 8 bases spanning the gap. CDR3 length: 14 amino acids. Germline-derived CDR1 and CDR2 are SGHAT and FQNNGV. This sequence joins TRBV11-2 and TRBJ2-3, with D hard to call. The sequence came from a human donor with multiple sclerosis. The specimen sequenced was CD8+ T cells from PBMCs. This CDR3 is CASSLDRYPDTQYF. The CDR3 DNA reads TGTGCCAGCAGCTTAGATCGCTACCCAGATACGCAGTATTTT. The full variable domain, its missing parts supplied by reference TRBV11-2 and TRBJ2-3, is EAGVAQSPRYKIIEKRQSVAFWCNPISGHATLYWYQQILGQGPKLLIQFQNNGVVDDSQLPKDRFSAERLKGVDSTLKIQPAKLEDSAVYLCASSLDRYPDTQYFGPGTRLTVL.